These T cell receptor beta chains were read from a single sample in a study of cytomegalovirus exposure and HLA in healthy donors. Generated by immunoSEQ multiplex PCR, the TCRdb table keeps only in-frame clones and is missing some. This table has about 160,000 clones, around 82% appearing once. The sample was PBMCs. The receptor source for this set is a man aged 25 to 45 in good health and CMV-seropositive. CDR3s include the opening cysteine and the closing phenylalanine or tryptophan. Fields, in order: J gene, V gene, clone size, D gene, CDR3 protein, CDR3 DNA. The D gene is left open where the match is weak. Clone size is shown for a subset of rows, as once, few, many or a class of expanded clone.

j_call: TRBJ2-7
v_call: TRBV5-4
clone_size: -
d_call: -
cdr3_aa: CASSAIGVESYEQYF
cdr3_nt: TGTGCCAGCAGCGCCATCGGGGTTGAATCCTACGAGCAGTACTTC

j_call: TRBJ1-4
v_call: TRBV28
clone_size: -
d_call: -
cdr3_aa: CASIPSIGNGDEKLFF
cdr3_nt: TGTGCCAGCATTCCCTCAATAGGGAACGGGGATGAAAAACTGTTTTTT

j_call: TRBJ1-4
v_call: TRBV21-1
clone_size: -
d_call: -
cdr3_aa: CASSTPHSPNEKLFF
cdr3_nt: TGTGCCAGCAGCACTCCGCACAGCCCTAATGAAAAACTGTTTTTT

j_call: TRBJ2-7
v_call: TRBV29-1
clone_size: -
d_call: -
cdr3_aa: CSVEVVGGVDEQYF
cdr3_nt: TGCAGCGTTGAAGTGGTCGGGGGTGTTGACGAGCAGTACTTC

j_call: TRBJ2-1
v_call: TRBV5-1
clone_size: -
d_call: -
cdr3_aa: CASSTGWIEVEQFF
cdr3_nt: TGCGCCAGCAGCACTGGATGGATAGAGGTGGAGCAGTTCTTC

j_call: TRBJ2-6
v_call: TRBV5-1
clone_size: -
d_call: -
cdr3_aa: CASSGVSGANVLTF
cdr3_nt: TGCGCCAGCAGCGGAGTCTCTGGGGCCAACGTCCTGACTTTC

j_call: TRBJ1-5
v_call: TRBV28
clone_size: -
d_call: TRBD1
cdr3_aa: CASSLGQGNQPQHF
cdr3_nt: TGTGCCAGCAGTTTGGGACAGGGTAATCAGCCCCAGCATTTT

j_call: TRBJ2-3
v_call: TRBV19
clone_size: once
d_call: -
cdr3_aa: CASRVTDTQYF
cdr3_nt: TGTGCCAGCCGAGTGACAGATACGCAGTATTTT

j_call: TRBJ1-1
v_call: TRBV6-5
clone_size: -
d_call: -
cdr3_aa: CASSYSSRGTTEAFF
cdr3_nt: TGTGCCAGCAGTTACTCGAGCAGGGGCACCACTGAAGCTTTCTTT

j_call: TRBJ2-7
v_call: TRBV11-2
clone_size: -
d_call: TRBD1
cdr3_aa: CASSLGTGIAYEQYF
cdr3_nt: TGTGCCAGCAGCCTAGGGACAGGGATCGCCTACGAGCAGTACTTC

j_call: TRBJ2-1
v_call: TRBV7-9
clone_size: -
d_call: -
cdr3_aa: CASSFLGADEQFF
cdr3_nt: TGTGCCAGCAGCTTCCTCGGAGCCGATGAGCAGTTCTTC

j_call: TRBJ2-2
v_call: TRBV27
clone_size: -
d_call: -
cdr3_aa: CASTERKDSRNTGELFF
cdr3_nt: TGTGCCAGCACCGAGAGGAAGGACTCCAGGAACACCGGGGAGCTGTTTTTT

j_call: TRBJ1-1
v_call: TRBV6-4
clone_size: -
d_call: -
cdr3_aa: CASSDQYKQGWTEAFF
cdr3_nt: TGTGCCAGCAGTGACCAGTACAAACAGGGTTGGACTGAAGCTTTCTTT

j_call: TRBJ2-7
v_call: TRBV30
clone_size: -
d_call: -
cdr3_aa: CALFGRGSYEQYF
cdr3_nt: TGTGCCTTGTTCGGCAGGGGCTCCTACGAGCAGTACTTC

j_call: TRBJ1-3
v_call: TRBV2
clone_size: -
d_call: -
cdr3_aa: CASSPGGGRGNTIYF
cdr3_nt: TGTGCCAGCAGCCCGGGGGGGGGCCGTGGAAACACCATATATTTT

j_call: TRBJ2-2
v_call: TRBV5-1
clone_size: -
d_call: TRBD1
cdr3_aa: CASSLNDRGLTGELFF
cdr3_nt: TGCGCCAGCAGCTTAAATGACAGGGGGCTCACCGGGGAGCTGTTTTTT

j_call: TRBJ2-1
v_call: TRBV7-9
clone_size: -
d_call: -
cdr3_aa: CASSITGNEQFF
cdr3_nt: TGTGCCAGCAGCATAACAGGGAATGAGCAGTTCTTC

j_call: TRBJ2-2
v_call: TRBV28
clone_size: -
d_call: TRBD1
cdr3_aa: CAGQTGDAGELFF
cdr3_nt: TGTGCCGGGCAAACAGGGGACGCCGGGGAGCTGTTTTTT

j_call: TRBJ2-1
v_call: TRBV28
clone_size: -
d_call: TRBD2
cdr3_aa: CASSLSQAGGYNEQFF
cdr3_nt: TGTGCCAGCAGTTTATCTCAAGCGGGAGGGTACAATGAGCAGTTCTTC

j_call: TRBJ2-7
v_call: TRBV23-1
clone_size: -
d_call: TRBD2
cdr3_aa: CASSQRLKTSAYEQYF
cdr3_nt: TGCGCCAGCAGTCAAAGGCTGAAGACTAGCGCATACGAGCAGTACTTC

j_call: TRBJ2-3
v_call: TRBV30
clone_size: -
d_call: TRBD2
cdr3_aa: CAWSAYGLAGGPDTQYF
cdr3_nt: TGTGCCTGGAGTGCATACGGACTAGCGGGAGGACCAGATACGCAGTATTTT

j_call: TRBJ2-2
v_call: TRBV4-2
clone_size: -
d_call: TRBD1
cdr3_aa: CASSLQDRGRTGELFF
cdr3_nt: TGTGCCAGCAGCCTCCAGGACAGGGGGCGCACCGGGGAGCTGTTTTTT

j_call: TRBJ2-7
v_call: TRBV2
clone_size: once
d_call: TRBD1
cdr3_aa: CASDGQGLAEQYF
cdr3_nt: TGTGCCAGCGACGGACAGGGCCTCGCCGAGCAGTACTTC

j_call: TRBJ2-3
v_call: TRBV10-1
clone_size: -
d_call: -
cdr3_aa: CASSETTDTQYF
cdr3_nt: TGCGCCAGCAGCGAAACTACAGATACGCAGTATTTT

j_call: TRBJ2-7
v_call: TRBV29-1
clone_size: -
d_call: -
cdr3_aa: CSVSQGISYEQYF
cdr3_nt: TGCAGCGTATCACAGGGAATCTCGTACGAGCAGTACTTC

j_call: TRBJ1-3
v_call: TRBV19
clone_size: -
d_call: -
cdr3_aa: CASSIEAAGNTIYF
cdr3_nt: TGTGCCAGTAGTATAGAGGCCGCTGGAAACACCATATATTTT

j_call: TRBJ2-3
v_call: TRBV5-1
clone_size: -
d_call: -
cdr3_aa: CASSPEGDTQYF
cdr3_nt: TGCGCCAGCAGCCCGGAGGGGGATACGCAGTATTTT

j_call: TRBJ1-2
v_call: TRBV2
clone_size: -
d_call: -
cdr3_aa: CASSETDNYGYTF
cdr3_nt: TGTGCCAGCAGTGAAACAGACAACTATGGCTACACCTTC

j_call: TRBJ2-2
v_call: TRBV9
clone_size: -
d_call: -
cdr3_aa: CASSPPARLAPPNTGELFF
cdr3_nt: TGTGCCAGCAGCCCCCCGGCCAGATTAGCGCCCCCGAACACCGGGGAGCTGTTTTTT

j_call: TRBJ2-7
v_call: TRBV7-9
clone_size: -
d_call: TRBD1
cdr3_aa: CASSELRGSSYEQYF
cdr3_nt: TGTGCCAGCAGCGAACTCAGGGGGTCCTCCTACGAGCAGTACTTC

j_call: TRBJ2-5
v_call: TRBV5-1
clone_size: -
d_call: -
cdr3_aa: CASSLSDHSRGETQYF
cdr3_nt: TGCGCCAGCAGCTTAAGTGACCATAGCCGGGGGGAGACCCAGTACTTC